This T cell receptor (beta chain) was captured in a study of vaccination effects on CD4 cells after COVID-19. The ViraFEST assay expanded antigen-specific CD4+ T cells with viral peptide pools before sequencing. It was after nine to ten days of culture that CD4+ T cells were isolated. Vaccine recipients, nucleocapsid antibody negative, had no prior SARS-CoV-2 infection. Researchers swapped half the medium for IL-2 medium on both days 3 and 7. The CDR3 contains 14 residues. V was clipped by 0 bases and J by 1 base; unmatched bases: 0. Germline V gene sequence: CDR1 SGHRS, CDR2 YFSETQ. Regarding the study as a whole: Among infection- and vaccine-induced clones, marked clonal contraction occurred late after vaccination.

TCRdb keeps only in-frame clones here, not all; method: immunoSEQ multiplex PCR. This sample has about 23,000 clones, with around 73% found just once. Comments on this clone: What it recognizes is unknown.

The clonotype originates from a human donor who received a COVID-19 vaccine. Sample: CD4+ T cells from PBMCs cultured with SARS-CoV-2 spike peptides, taken before COVID-19 vaccination. J is TRBJ2-5 and V is TRBV5-1, with 7 bases lining up with TRBD2. CDR3 amino acids: CASSLGTSQETQYF. CDR3 DNA sequence: TGCGCCAGCAGCTTGGGGACTAGCCAAGAGACCCAGTACTTC.